This T cell receptor beta chain derives from a study of shared clonotypes between healthy human individuals. Over several immunoSEQ plates, each subset's genomic DNA was distributed in even portions. Per the original data handling: Filtering differed, since immunoSEQ gave only junction sequences and no quality scores. The assay was immunoSEQ multiplex PCR, and TCRdb's table has in-frame clones only and misses some. V and J calls plus clone size are reproduced from that table; the DNA served to infer D and trimming. The data show some 2 million clones, 85% to 95% seen once. J gave up 0 bases and V 4 bases, and 2 bases lay outside the gene matches. The germline gives CDR1 MDHEN, CDR2 SYDVKM. This CDR3 comprises 15 residues. Naive CD45RA+ and memory CD45RA-negative subsets were split from CD4+ cells. This clone occurred a few times.

The sequence came from a man in his late teens or twenties in good health. The sequencing sample was made of naive CD4+ T cells sorted from blood. The subset denotes: CD45RA+ positively selected. The V call is TRBV28, the J call TRBJ1-1, with 10 bases identical to TRBD1. CDR3 sequence reads: CASSWDRGLNTEAFF. As DNA, the CDR3 is TGTGCCAGCAGTTGGGACAGGGGTTTGAACACTGAAGCTTTCTTT.